These 9 T cell receptor beta chains share one sample of origin, sequenced in a study of monozygotic twins with inflammatory bowel disease. Reanalyzing the 5' RACE reads, TCRdb keeps one entry per CDR3 protein, without DNA. The sample data list fewer than 550,000 distinct CDR3 sequences. Sequenced: blood. The receptors here all came from a human donor with ulcerative colitis or Crohn's disease, or a healthy co-twin of an affected twin (not recorded which).

The genes are TRBV5-1 and TRBJ2-6. The CDR3 spans 15 residues. Germline lookup yields CDR1 SGHRS and CDR2 YFSETQ. The CDR3 region is CASSFGGAGANVLTF.

The chain recombines TRBV7-9 with TRBJ2-5; checking the TCRdb D call of TRBD1 is not possible without DNA. Germline lookup yields CDR1 SEHNR and CDR2 FQNEAQ (reference sequence). This CDR3 is built from 14 residues. This CDR3 is CASSLGGEEIPQYF.

The V and J genes are TRBV7-2 and TRBJ1-2; TCRdb calls TRBD1, which cannot be checked without DNA. CDR1 SGHTA and CDR2 FQGNSA come from the germline V gene. The CDR3 runs 12 residues. The CDR3 spells CASSLDRDGYTF. The variable domain in full, completed from reference TRBV7-2 and TRBJ1-2, reads GAGVSQSPSNKVTEKGKDVELRCDPISGHTALYWYRQSLGQGLEFLIYFQGNSAPDKSGLPSDRFSAERTGGSVSTLTIQRTQQEDSAVYLCASSLDRDGYTFGSGTRLTVV.

The CDR3 sequence is CSARDSKANTGELFF. The chain carries TRBV20-1 and TRBJ2-2. The CDR3 length is 15 residues. Germline V lookup: CDR1 DFQATT, CDR2 SNEGSKA (reference sequence).

The genes are TRBV5-1 and TRBJ2-7. The germline V gene encodes CDR1 SGHRS and CDR2 YFSETQ. There are 16 residues in the CDR3. CDR3 protein: CASSLDPDRGTYEQYF.

The chain's CDR3 is CASGGGGPNTEAFF. This chain joins TRBV19 and TRBJ1-1; as DNA is missing, the TRBD1 call by TCRdb cannot be tested. Germline V lookup: CDR1 LNHDA, CDR2 SQIVND (reference sequence). The CDR3 is 14 residues long.

This CDR3 reads CASSPTRTEFVSGNTIYF. The genes are TRBV5-1 and TRBJ1-3; TCRdb lists TRBD1, though no DNA is available to test this call. The CDR3 runs 18 residues. Germline CDR1 and CDR2: SGHRS and YFSETQ.

The genes are TRBV7-2 and TRBJ2-5; TCRdb picks TRBD1, but there is no DNA to check that call. Germline lookup yields CDR1 SGHTA and CDR2 FQGNSA. The length of the CDR3 is 13 residues. The CDR3 loop is CASSLTGPKTQYF.

This sequence joins TRBV20-1 and TRBJ1-4. CDR3 size: 11 residues. Germline V gene data show CDR1 as DFQATT and CDR2 as SNEGSKA (reference sequence). This CDR3 reads CSAGTNEKLFF.